This T cell receptor (beta chain) was recovered during a study of T cell changes during pregnancy in multiple sclerosis. The repertoire was sequenced with immunoSEQ multiplex PCR; TCRdb's copy has only in-frame clones and lacks some. The table includes tens of thousands of clones, about 89% detected once. CDR1 MNHEY and CDR2 SVGAGI come from the germline V gene. CDR3 length: 15 residues. Trimming took off 0 bases at V and 1 base at J, with 7 bases between the two ends. This TCR was sampled from a female donor with multiple sclerosis, enrolled in a pregnancy study. This chain joins TRBV6-5 and TRBJ1-5; D is ambiguous. The source material was CD8+ T cells from peripheral blood mononuclear cells, sampled in the first trimester of pregnancy. CDR3 sequence: CASSYSAESNQPQHF. The DNA for the CDR3 is TGTGCCAGCAGTTACTCGGCGGAAAGCAATCAGCCCCAGCATTTT.